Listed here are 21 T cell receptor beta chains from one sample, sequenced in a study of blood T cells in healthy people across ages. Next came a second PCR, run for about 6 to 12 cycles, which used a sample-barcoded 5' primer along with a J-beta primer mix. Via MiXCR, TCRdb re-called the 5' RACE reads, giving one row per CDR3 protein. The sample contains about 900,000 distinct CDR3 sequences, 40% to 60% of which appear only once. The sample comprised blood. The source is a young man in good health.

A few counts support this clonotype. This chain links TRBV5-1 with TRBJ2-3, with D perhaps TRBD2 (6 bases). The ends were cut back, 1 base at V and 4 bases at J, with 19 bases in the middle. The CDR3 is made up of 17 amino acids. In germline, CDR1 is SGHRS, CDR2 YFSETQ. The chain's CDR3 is CASSLRGGGFRADTQYF. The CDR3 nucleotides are TGCGCCAGCAGCTTGCGGGGAGGAGGATTTAGGGCAGATACGCAGTATTTT.

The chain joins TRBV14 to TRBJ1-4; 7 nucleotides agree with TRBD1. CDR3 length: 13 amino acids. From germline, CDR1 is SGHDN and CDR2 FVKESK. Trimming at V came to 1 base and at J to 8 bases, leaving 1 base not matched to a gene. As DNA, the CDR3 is TGTGCCAGCAGCCAAGGACAGGGAGAAAAACTGTTTTTT. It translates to CASSQGQGEKLFF.

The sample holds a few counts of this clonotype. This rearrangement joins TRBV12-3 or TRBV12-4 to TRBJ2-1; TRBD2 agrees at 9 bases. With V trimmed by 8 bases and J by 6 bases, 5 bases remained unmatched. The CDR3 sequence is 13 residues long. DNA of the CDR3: TGTGCCAGCTGCGGGGGGGCGATCAATGAGCAGTTCTTC. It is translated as CASCGGAINEQFF.

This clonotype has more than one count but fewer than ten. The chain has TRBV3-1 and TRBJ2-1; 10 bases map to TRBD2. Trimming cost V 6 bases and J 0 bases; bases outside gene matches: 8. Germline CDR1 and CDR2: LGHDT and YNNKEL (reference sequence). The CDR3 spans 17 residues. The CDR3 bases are TGTGCCAGCAGGCAAACCGTAGCGGGGGGCTCCTACAATGAGCAGTTCTTC. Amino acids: CASRQTVAGGSYNEQFF.

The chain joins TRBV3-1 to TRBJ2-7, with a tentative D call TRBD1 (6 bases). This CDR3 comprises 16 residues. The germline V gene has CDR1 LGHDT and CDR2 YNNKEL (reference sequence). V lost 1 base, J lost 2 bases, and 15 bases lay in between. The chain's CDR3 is CASSQVGGLYAYEQYF. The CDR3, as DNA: TGTGCCAGCAGCCAAGTTGGGGGCCTATACGCCTACGAGCAGTACTTC.

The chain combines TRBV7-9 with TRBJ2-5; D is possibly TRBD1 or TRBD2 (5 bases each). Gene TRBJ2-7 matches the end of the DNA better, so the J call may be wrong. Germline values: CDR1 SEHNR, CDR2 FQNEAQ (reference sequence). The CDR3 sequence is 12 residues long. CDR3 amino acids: CASSGLWGEQYF. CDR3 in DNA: TGTGCCAGTTCGGGGCTCTGGGGCGAGCAGTACTTC.

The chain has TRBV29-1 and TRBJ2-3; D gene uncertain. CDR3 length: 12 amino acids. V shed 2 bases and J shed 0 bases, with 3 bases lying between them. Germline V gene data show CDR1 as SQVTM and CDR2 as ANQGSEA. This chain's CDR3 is CSVESSTDTQYF. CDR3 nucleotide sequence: TGCAGCGTTGAATCCAGCACAGATACGCAGTATTTT.

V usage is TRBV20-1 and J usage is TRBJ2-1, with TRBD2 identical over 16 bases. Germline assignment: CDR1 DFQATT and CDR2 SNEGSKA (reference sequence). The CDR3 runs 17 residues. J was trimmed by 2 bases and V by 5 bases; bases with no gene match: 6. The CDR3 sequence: CSARGTSGGGAYNEQFF. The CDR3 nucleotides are TGCAGTGCTCGCGGGACTAGCGGGGGGGGCGCCTACAATGAGCAGTTCTTC.

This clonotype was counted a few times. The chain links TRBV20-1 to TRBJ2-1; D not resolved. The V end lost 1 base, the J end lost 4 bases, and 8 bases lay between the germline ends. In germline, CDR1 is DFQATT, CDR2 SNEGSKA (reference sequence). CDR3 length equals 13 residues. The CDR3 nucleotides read TGCAGTGCTAGAGTCTGGGGTTACAATGAGCAGTTCTTC. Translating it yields CSARVWGYNEQFF.

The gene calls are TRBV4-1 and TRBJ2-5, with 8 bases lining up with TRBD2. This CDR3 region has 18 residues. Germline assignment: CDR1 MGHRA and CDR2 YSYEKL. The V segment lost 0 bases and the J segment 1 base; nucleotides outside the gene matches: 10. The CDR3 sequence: CASSQEFMAGGLQETQYF. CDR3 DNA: TGCGCCAGCAGCCAAGAATTCATGGCGGGGGGCCTCCAAGAGACCCAGTACTTC.

CDR3 sequence (DNA): TGTGCCAGCCACGGAGGGGCCTATGGCTACACCTTC. Translated, it gives CASHGGAYGYTF. This chain uses TRBV2 with TRBJ1-2, with D possibly being TRBD1 (5 bases). Per germline, CDR1 SNHLY and CDR2 FYNNEI. The CDR3 totals 12 residues. V was clipped by 8 bases and J by 4 bases, with 11 bases between them.

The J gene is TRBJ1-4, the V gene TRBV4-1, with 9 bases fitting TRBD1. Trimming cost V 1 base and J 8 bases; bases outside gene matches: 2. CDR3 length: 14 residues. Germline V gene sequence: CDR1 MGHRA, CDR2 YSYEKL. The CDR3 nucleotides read TGCGCCAGCAGCCAAGGGACAGGGGTAGAAAAACTGTTTTTT. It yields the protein CASSQGTGVEKLFF.

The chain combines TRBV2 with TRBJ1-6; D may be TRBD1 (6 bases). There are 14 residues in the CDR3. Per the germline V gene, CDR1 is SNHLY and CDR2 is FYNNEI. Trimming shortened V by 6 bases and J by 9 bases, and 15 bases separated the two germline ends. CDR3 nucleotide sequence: TGTGCCAGCAGGCTCGACAGGCTAGGTTCACCCCTCCACTTT. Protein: CASRLDRLGSPLHF.

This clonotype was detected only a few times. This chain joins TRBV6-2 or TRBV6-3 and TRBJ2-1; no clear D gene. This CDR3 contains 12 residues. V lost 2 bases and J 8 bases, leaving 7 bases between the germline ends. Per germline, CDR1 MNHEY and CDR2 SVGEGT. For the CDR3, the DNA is TGTGCCAGCAGTTACGGGGTGCATGAGCAGTTCTTC. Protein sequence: CASSYGVHEQFF.

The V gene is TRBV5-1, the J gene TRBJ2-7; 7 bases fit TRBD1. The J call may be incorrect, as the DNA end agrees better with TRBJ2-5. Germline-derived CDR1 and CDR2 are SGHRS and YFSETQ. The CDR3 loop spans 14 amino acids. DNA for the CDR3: TGCGCCAGCAGCCCAAACACAGGGGACGAGACCCAGTACTTC. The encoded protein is CASSPNTGDETQYF.

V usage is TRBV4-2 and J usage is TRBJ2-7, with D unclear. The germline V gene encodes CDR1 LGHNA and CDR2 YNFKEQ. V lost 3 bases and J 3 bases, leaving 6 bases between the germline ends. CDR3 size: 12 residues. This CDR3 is CASSHRCYEQYF. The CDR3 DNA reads TGTGCCAGCAGCCACCGTTGCTACGAGCAGTACTTC.

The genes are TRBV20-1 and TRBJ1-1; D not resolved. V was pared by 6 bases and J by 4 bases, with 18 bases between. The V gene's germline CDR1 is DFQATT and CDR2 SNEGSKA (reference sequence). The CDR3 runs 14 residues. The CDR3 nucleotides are TGCAGTGCCCCTGGAGGAGGGTTAGGCACTGAAGCTTTCTTT. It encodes CSAPGGGLGTEAFF.

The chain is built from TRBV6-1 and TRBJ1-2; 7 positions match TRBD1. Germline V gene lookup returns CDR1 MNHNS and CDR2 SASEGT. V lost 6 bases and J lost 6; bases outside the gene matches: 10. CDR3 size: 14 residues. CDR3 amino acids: CASRASSGGDGYTF. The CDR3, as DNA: TGTGCCAGCAGAGCAAGCTCAGGGGGGGATGGCTACACCTTC.

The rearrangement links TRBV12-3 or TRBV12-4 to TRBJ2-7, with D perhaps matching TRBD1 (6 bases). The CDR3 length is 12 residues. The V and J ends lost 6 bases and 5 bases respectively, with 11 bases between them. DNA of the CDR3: TGTGCCAGCAGATGGACAGTCGACGAGCAGTACTTC. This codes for CASRWTVDEQYF.

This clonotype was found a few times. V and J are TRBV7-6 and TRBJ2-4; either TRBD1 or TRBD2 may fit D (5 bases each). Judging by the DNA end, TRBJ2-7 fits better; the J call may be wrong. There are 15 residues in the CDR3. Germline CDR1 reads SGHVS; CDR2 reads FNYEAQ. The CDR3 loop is CASSLVGGLKGEQYF. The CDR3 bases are TGTGCCAGCAGCTTAGTTGGGGGTCTGAAGGGCGAGCAGTACTTC.

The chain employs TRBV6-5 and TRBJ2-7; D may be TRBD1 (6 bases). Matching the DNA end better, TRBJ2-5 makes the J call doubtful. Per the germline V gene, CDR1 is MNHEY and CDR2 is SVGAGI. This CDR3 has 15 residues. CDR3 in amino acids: CASRAGQTTPGTQYF. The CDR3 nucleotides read TGTGCCAGCAGAGCCGGACAGACTACTCCAGGGACCCAGTACTTC.